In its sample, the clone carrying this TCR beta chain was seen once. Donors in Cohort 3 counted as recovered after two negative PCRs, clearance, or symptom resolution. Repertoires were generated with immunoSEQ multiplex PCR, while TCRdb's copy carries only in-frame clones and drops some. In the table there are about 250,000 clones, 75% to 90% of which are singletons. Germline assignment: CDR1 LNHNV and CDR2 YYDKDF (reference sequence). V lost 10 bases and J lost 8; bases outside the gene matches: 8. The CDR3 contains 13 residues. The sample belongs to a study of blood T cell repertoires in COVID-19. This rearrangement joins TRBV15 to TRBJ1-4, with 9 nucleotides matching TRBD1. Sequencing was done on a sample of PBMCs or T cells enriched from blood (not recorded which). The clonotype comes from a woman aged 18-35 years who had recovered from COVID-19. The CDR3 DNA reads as TGTGCCAGCAACAGGGGGCAATTAGAAAAACTGTTTTTT. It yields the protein CASNRGQLEKLFF.